These T cell receptor beta chains were read from a single sample in a study of shared T cell receptors in the human thymus. Sequencing was performed with immunoSEQ multiplex PCR; in TCRdb, only in-frame clones are kept and a portion is missing. The profile covers around 730,000 clones, with roughly 88% appearing a single time and more than 0.008% taken by the ten largest. The data also belong to a second study, concerning human thymus T cells.

Sequencing was performed on thymocytes. These receptors originate from a girl under three years old with a congenital heart defect. The CDR3 runs from the conserved cysteine through the conserved F or W. D genes are given only for firm matches. Only some rows state a clone size, as once, few, many or a class for expanded clones.

len	v_gene	j_gene	abundance	d_gene	CDR3nt	CDR3aa
14	TRBV19	TRBJ1-3	-	-	TGTGCCAGTAGGCCTGGACAATCTGGAAACACCATATATTTT	CASRPGQSGNTIYF
19	TRBV28	TRBJ2-1	-	TRBD2	TGTGCCAGCAGTTCCCCTGGGGGACTAGCGGGGGGGGGCAACAATGAGCAGTTCTTC	CASSSPGGLAGGGNNEQFF
15	TRBV5-4	TRBJ1-6	few	-	TGTGCCAGCAGCCAACAGGGCTCCTATAATTCACCCCTCCACTTT	CASSQQGSYNSPLHF
14	TRBV6-5	TRBJ2-1	-	TRBD1	TGTGCCAGCAGTCCCCGGGACAGGGGGAATGAGCAGTTCTTC	CASSPRDRGNEQFF
17	TRBV5-1	TRBJ1-4	-	-	TGCGCCAGCAGCTTGCGGACAAAGGGGGTAACTAATGAAAAACTGTTTTTT	CASSLRTKGVTNEKLFF
17	TRBV28	TRBJ1-1	-	TRBD1	TGTGCCAGCAGTTTTGAGTGGGACAGGGGTCGGAACACTGAAGCTTTCTTT	CASSFEWDRGRNTEAFF
12	TRBV5-1	TRBJ2-5	-	TRBD1	TGCGCCAGCAATCGACAGGGGGAGACCCAGTACTTC	CASNRQGETQYF
19	TRBV2	TRBJ1-5	-	-	TGTGCCAGCAGTGGGTTGTACAGGCAGGTGGGGAATAAGGATCAGCCCCAGCATTTT	CASSGLYRQVGNKDQPQHF
15	TRBV5-1	TRBJ1-4	-	-	TGCGCCAGCAGCTTGTGGGGACGGGAGGGGGAAAAACTGTTTTTT	CASSLWGREGEKLFF
14	TRBV9	TRBJ1-2	-	-	TGTGCCAGCAGCGCAAGCGACAGAACCTATGGCTACACCTTC	CASSASDRTYGYTF
14	TRBV18	TRBJ1-3	-	-	TGTGCCAGCTCATCGGGATCCTCTGGAAACACCATATATTTT	CASSSGSSGNTIYF
17	TRBV10-1	TRBJ1-1	-	-	TGCGCCAGCAGTTTTGGGCCAGGGATAGTTTCGAACACTGAAGCTTTCTTT	CASSFGPGIVSNTEAFF
15	TRBV5-1	TRBJ1-2	-	-	TGCGCCAGCAGCTTGTCAGGGCACGATAACTATGGCTACACCTTC	CASSLSGHDNYGYTF
16	TRBV4-1	TRBJ1-2	-	TRBD1	TGCGCCAGCAGCCCCAGCCAGGGGGGCGCCAACTATGGCTACACCTTC	CASSPSQGGANYGYTF
18	TRBV5-6	TRBJ2-5	-	TRBD1	TGTGCCAGCAGCTTGTCAGGGCGTGAAGGGACAGAGCAAGAGACCCAGTACTTC	CASSLSGREGTEQETQYF
13	TRBV19	TRBJ1-4	-	-	TGTGCCAGTAGCAGGGGAACTAATGAAAAACTGTTTTTT	CASSRGTNEKLFF
17	TRBV25-1	TRBJ2-5	-	TRBD2	TGTGCCAGCAGTGAATATTCCCAGCGGGGGATCCAAGAGACCCAGTACTTC	CASSEYSQRGIQETQYF
14	TRBV19	TRBJ2-7	-	-	TGTGCCAGTAGGAGGCCATCTCCTCCCTACGAGCAGTACTTC	CASRRPSPPYEQYF
16	TRBV5-1	TRBJ2-7	-	-	TGCGCCAGCAGCCCTTTCAACCCTCCACTGTTATACGAGCAGTACTTC	CASSPFNPPLLYEQYF
14	TRBV7-8	TRBJ2-7	once	TRBD1	TGTGCCAGCAGCCCAAGCCGGGACAGATACGAGCAGTACTTC	CASSPSRDRYEQYF
14	TRBV19	TRBJ2-3	-	TRBD2	TGTGCCAGTAGCATCGGCAGATCGGGGGGGCGGCAGTATTTT	CASSIGRSGGRQYF
20	TRBV18	TRBJ2-6	-	-	TGTGCCAGCTCACCGGACCCACACCGGGGTTACCTTATCGGGGCCAACGTCCTGACTTTC	CASSPDPHRGYLIGANVLTF
15	TRBV27	TRBJ2-7	-	-	TGTGCCAGCAGTTTGGGAAGCCCCGGGGGATACGAGCAGTACTTC	CASSLGSPGGYEQYF
15	TRBV11-2	TRBJ1-5	-	-	TGTGCCAGCAGCTTAGATCGGGATCCCAATCAGCCCCAGCATTTT	CASSLDRDPNQPQHF
15	TRBV18	TRBJ2-7	-	TRBD1	TGTGCCAGCTCACCACAAGGGGACAGGGCTTACGAGCAGTACTTC	CASSPQGDRAYEQYF
15	TRBV28	TRBJ1-6	-	-	TGTGCCAGCCAAAATAGGGGTTCCTATAATTCACCCCTCCACTTT	CASQNRGSYNSPLHF
17	TRBV28	TRBJ2-3	once	-	TGTGCCAGCAGATTTAACCGTGCGATCGAGGGCACAGATACGCAGTATTTT	CASRFNRAIEGTDTQYF
15	TRBV19	TRBJ2-5	once	TRBD1	TGTGCCAGTAGTATAGCAGGGGGCGCGAGGGAGACCCAGTACTTC	CASSIAGGARETQYF
18	TRBV5-4	TRBJ2-5	few	TRBD2	TGTGCCAGCAGCTTGCAAGCGCAGGGACTACAAAAGGGGGAGACCCAGTACTTC	CASSLQAQGLQKGETQYF
11	TRBV2	TRBJ1-5	-	-	TGTGCCAGCAGTAGCGCTTGGGCCCAGCATTTT	CASSSAWAQHF
19	TRBV5-6	TRBJ1-6	-	-	TGTGCCAGCAGCTTCTCCCGCCGACAGGTTCCTCCCTATAATTCACCCCTCCACTTT	CASSFSRRQVPPYNSPLHF
18	TRBV9	TRBJ2-5	-	TRBD2	TGTGCCAGCAGCGCAACCTCGGACCCTAGCGGGGCACAAGAGACCCAGTACTTC	CASSATSDPSGAQETQYF
14	TRBV30	TRBJ1-6	-	-	TGTGCCTGGAGTTCCAGATTGGGGAGTTCACCCCTCCACTTT	CAWSSRLGSSPLHF
13	TRBV6-5	TRBJ2-5	-	-	TGTGCCAGCGGTACTAGGGAATTAGAGACCCAGTACTTC	CASGTRELETQYF
15	TRBV4-3	TRBJ1-4	-	-	TGCGCCAGCAGCCATCTGGGGAGGACTAATGAAAAACTGTTTTTT	CASSHLGRTNEKLFF
14	TRBV6-5	TRBJ1-6	once	-	TGTGCCAGCAGTGAATGGGGGAGGAACTCACCCCTCCACTTT	CASSEWGRNSPLHF
17	TRBV5-1	TRBJ2-7	-	TRBD2	TGCGCCAGCAGCCGATGGACTAGCGGGGGGGCCTACTACGAGCAGTACTTC	CASSRWTSGGAYYEQYF
16	TRBV29-1	TRBJ1-1	-	-	TGCAGCGTTGAAGAGAGGGCATCTGGGGAGAACACTGAAGCTTTCTTT	CSVEERASGENTEAFF
16	TRBV7-6	TRBJ2-7	-	TRBD1	TGTGCCAGCAGCTCGATGGACAGGGGGGGACCCTACGAGCAGTACTTC	CASSSMDRGGPYEQYF
13	TRBV7-9	TRBJ1-5	-	TRBD1	TGTGCCAGCAGCCAGACAGGGGGTCAGCCCCAGCATTTT	CASSQTGGQPQHF
17	TRBV11-3	TRBJ1-5	-	-	TGTGCCAGCAGCCTCCCGGATGGAGGGGTGAACAATCAGCCCCAGCATTTT	CASSLPDGGVNNQPQHF
15	TRBV14	TRBJ1-2	-	-	TGTGCCAGCAGCCCCCGAGAGGGGACTATGGATGGCTACACCTTC	CASSPREGTMDGYTF
16	TRBV5-1	TRBJ2-7	-	-	TGCGCCAGCAGCTCTACCCCCCCGCCCCTATCCTACGAGCAGTACTTC	CASSSTPPPLSYEQYF
14	TRBV6-4	TRBJ1-5	-	TRBD1	TGTGCCAGCAGTGACGGACAGGCGGACCAGCCCCAGCATTTT	CASSDGQADQPQHF
13	TRBV29-1	TRBJ1-4	-	TRBD1	TGCAGCGTTGTGTGGCAGGGGGAGGAAAAACTGTTTTTT	CSVVWQGEEKLFF